Listed below are T cell receptor beta chains from one sample, sequenced in a study of cytomegalovirus exposure and HLA in healthy donors. Generated by immunoSEQ multiplex PCR, the TCRdb table keeps only in-frame clones and is missing some. The profile shows some 83,000 clones, 94% of them singletons. The sequencing sample was made of PBMCs. Receptors originate from a woman aged 18-29 years in good health and CMV-seronegative. The CDR3 runs from the conserved cysteine through the conserved F or W. The D gene is left open where the match is weak. Part of the rows lack a size; the others show once, few, many or a class for expanded clones.

TRBJ2-5	once	TRBD2	TRBV5-1	CASSNAGTSGILGETQYF	TGCGCCAGCAGCAACGCCGGGACTAGCGGGATCTTAGGCGAGACCCAGTACTTC
TRBJ2-7	NA	NA	TRBV5-1	CASSSTGSGYEQYF	TGCGCCAGCAGTTCCACAGGTTCAGGCTACGAGCAGTACTTC
TRBJ1-4	NA	NA	TRBV11-2	CASSLGTSTATNEKLFF	TGTGCCAGCAGCTTAGGGACATCGACTGCAACTAATGAAAAACTGTTTTTT
TRBJ1-4	NA	NA	TRBV7-9	CASSLLGEGEKLFF	TGTGCCAGCAGCTTACTAGGGGAAGGTGAAAAACTGTTTTTT
TRBJ1-3	NA	NA	TRBV14	CASSQLGASGNTIYF	TGTGCCAGCAGCCAATTGGGAGCCTCTGGAAACACCATATATTTT
TRBJ2-5	NA	TRBD2	TRBV2	CASSGEAGQETQYF	TGTGCCAGCAGTGGGGAAGCGGGACAAGAGACCCAGTACTTC
TRBJ2-1	NA	TRBD1	TRBV27	CASSPTGNEQFF	TGTGCCAGCAGTCCGACAGGGAATGAGCAGTTCTTC
TRBJ1-2	NA	NA	TRBV27	CASGLTGITTETF	TGTGCCAGCGGCCTTACAGGGATAACTACGGAAACCTTC
TRBJ1-2	NA	NA	TRBV7-9	CASSLVSSDGYTF	TGTGCCAGCAGCTTAGTCTCGTCGGATGGCTACACCTTC
TRBJ1-4	NA	TRBD1	TRBV6-6	CASRTLGQAVNEKLFF	TGTGCCAGCAGGACGCTTGGACAGGCGGTTAATGAAAAACTGTTTTTT
TRBJ2-7	NA	TRBD1	TRBV18	CASSPGTGSSGGGEQYF	TGTGCCAGCTCACCAGGGACAGGGTCGTCTGGGGGTGGCGAGCAGTACTTC
TRBJ2-5	NA	TRBD2	TRBV11-2	CASSLGGGGETQYF	TGTGCCAGCAGCTTAGGCGGGGGGGGTGAGACCCAGTACTTC
TRBJ2-1	NA	TRBD2	TRBV6-6	CASSYSGRAYEQFF	TGTGCCAGCAGTTACAGCGGGAGGGCGTATGAGCAGTTCTTC
TRBJ2-7	once	TRBD2	TRBV5-4	CASSLEVSGVEQYF	TGTGCCAGCAGCTTGGAGGTTAGCGGGGTAGAGCAGTACTTC
TRBJ2-1	once	TRBD1	TRBV7-9	CASRSETGNNEQFF	TGTGCCAGCCGCAGTGAGACAGGGAACAATGAGCAGTTCTTC
TRBJ2-7	NA	NA	TRBV7-9	CASSLQVTYEQYF	TGTGCCAGCAGCTTACAGGTCACCTACGAGCAGTACTTC
TRBJ2-1	NA	TRBD2	TRBV9	CASSPTGLADNEQFF	TGTGCCAGCAGCCCTACGGGACTAGCGGACAATGAGCAGTTCTTC
TRBJ2-7	once	NA	TRBV2	CASSENSQSYEQYF	TGTGCCAGCAGTGAAAACAGCCAATCCTACGAGCAGTACTTC
TRBJ2-1	NA	TRBD2	TRBV14	CASSLAGAIDEQFF	TGTGCCAGCAGCCTAGCGGGAGCGATTGATGAGCAGTTCTTC
TRBJ2-1	NA	TRBD2	TRBV4-1	CASSRTSGNEQFF	TGCGCCAGCAGTAGGACTAGCGGCAATGAGCAGTTCTTC
TRBJ1-1	NA	NA	TRBV6-5	CASSHQGTEAFF	TGTGCCAGCAGTCACCAGGGGACTGAAGCTTTCTTT
TRBJ1-5	NA	NA	TRBV6-6	CASSYVGSNQPQHF	TGTGCCAGCAGTTACGTCGGTAGCAATCAGCCCCAGCATTTT
TRBJ2-7	NA	TRBD2	TRBV15	CATSRSSGLAGTYEQYF	TGTGCCACCAGCAGATCCTCGGGACTAGCGGGAACCTACGAGCAGTACTTC
TRBJ2-7	once	NA	TRBV30	CAWALERGRYEQYF	TGTGCCTGGGCACTTGAAAGGGGTCGCTACGAGCAGTACTTC
TRBJ2-3	NA	TRBD2	TRBV14	CASSVRASGTDTQYF	TGTGCCAGCAGCGTCCGGGCTAGCGGAACAGATACGCAGTATTTT
TRBJ2-7	NA	NA	TRBV5-1	CASSLTGRGYEQYF	TGCGCCAGCAGCTTGACCGGAAGGGGCTACGAGCAGTACTTC
TRBJ2-5	NA	TRBD2	TRBV5-1	CASSLEEASGVLRTQYF	TGCGCCAGCAGCTTGGAGGAGGCTAGCGGAGTTCTCCGGACCCAGTACTTC
TRBJ2-1	once	NA	TRBV4-1	CASSQGGWSSYNEQFF	TGCGCCAGCAGCCAGGGCGGGTGGAGCTCCTACAATGAGCAGTTCTTC
TRBJ1-2	NA	NA	TRBV6-1	CASSESETGPFGYTF	TGTGCCAGCAGTGAATCGGAAACTGGGCCTTTCGGCTACACCTTC
TRBJ1-2	NA	NA	TRBV27	CASSLRGSNYGYTF	TGTGCCAGCAGTTTGCGGGGTTCTAACTATGGCTACACCTTC
TRBJ2-1	NA	TRBD2	TRBV4-1	CASSSGNGGNEQFF	TGCGCCAGCAGCTCAGGAAACGGGGGGAATGAGCAGTTCTTC
TRBJ1-2	NA	NA	TRBV2	CASSDQGAALNYGYTF	TGTGCCAGCAGTGACCAAGGGGCGGCCTTAAACTATGGCTACACCTTC
TRBJ2-1	NA	NA	TRBV27	CASSLPSRLLVNEQFF	TGTGCCAGCAGTTTACCGAGCCGATTACTAGTCAATGAGCAGTTCTTC
TRBJ1-2	once	NA	TRBV7-9	CASSLEGYGYTF	TGTGCCAGCAGCTTAGAGGGGTATGGCTACACCTTC
TRBJ1-2	NA	TRBD1	TRBV7-2	CASSTGTDTNYGYTF	TGTGCCAGCAGCACCGGGACAGATACTAACTATGGCTACACCTTC
TRBJ2-2	NA	NA	TRBV11-3	CASSRRQRTNTGELFF	TGTGCCAGCAGTCGGAGACAGAGAACAAACACCGGGGAGCTGTTTTTT
TRBJ1-3	NA	NA	TRBV29-1	CSVGALSRGGNTIYF	TGCAGCGTTGGCGCTTTGAGCAGGGGAGGAAACACCATATATTTT
TRBJ1-5	NA	TRBD1	TRBV7-6	CASSFGQGAQPQHF	TGTGCCAGCAGCTTCGGACAGGGGGCTCAGCCCCAGCATTTT
TRBJ2-7	NA	TRBD2	TRBV19	CASSTDLLAGVSYEQYF	TGTGCCAGTAGTACAGATCTACTAGCGGGAGTATCCTACGAGCAGTACTTC
TRBJ1-2	NA	NA	TRBV11-2	CASSLDRGYGYTF	TGTGCCAGCAGCTTAGATCGGGGCTATGGCTACACCTTC
TRBJ1-5	few	TRBD1	TRBV5-1	CASSSGQEDQPQHF	TGCGCCAGCAGCTCTGGACAGGAAGATCAGCCCCAGCATTTT
TRBJ2-7	NA	TRBD2	TRBV14	CASSRPGLAGYHF	TGTGCCAGCTCGCGGCCCGGACTAGCGGGATATCACTTC